These T cell receptor beta chains were read from a single sample in a study of T-cell memory formation after mild COVID-19. A single record per CDR3 protein comes from TCRdb applying MiXCR to the 5' RACE reads. Among more than 300,000 distinct CDR3 sequences listed, around 13% were seen once. The sequencing sample was made of PBMCs or a T cell subset sorted from them (not recorded which). The source is a man aged 18 to 30 who had mild COVID-19 (a few samples of this study predate the infection). Cell type and time point are not known. CDR3s include the opening cysteine and the closing phenylalanine or tryptophan. D genes are given only for firm matches. Some rows have no size entry. The others give once, few or many, or a class for an expanded clone.

J gene: TRBJ2-7
V gene: TRBV5-1
D gene: .
clone size: few
CDR3 DNA: TGCGCCAGCAGCTTGGACGCGAGGACAGTTAGCTCCTACGAGCAGTACTTC
CDR3 protein: CASSLDARTVSSYEQYF

J gene: TRBJ2-3
V gene: TRBV6-5
D gene: TRBD2
clone size: .
CDR3 DNA: TGTGCCAGCAGTCGACTAGCGTGGGCAGATACGCAGTATTTT
CDR3 protein: CASSRLAWADTQYF

J gene: TRBJ2-3
V gene: TRBV5-1
D gene: TRBD2
clone size: many
CDR3 DNA: TGCGCCAGCAGCGACAATAGCGGGGGGGTCACAGATACGCAGTATTTT
CDR3 protein: CASSDNSGGVTDTQYF

J gene: TRBJ1-5
V gene: TRBV6-2/TRBV6-3
D gene: .
clone size: few
CDR3 DNA: TGTGCCAGCAGACCTGACAGCTGGTATAGCAATCAGCCCCAGCATTTT
CDR3 protein: CASRPDSWYSNQPQHF

J gene: TRBJ1-6
V gene: TRBV2
D gene: .
clone size: few
CDR3 DNA: TGTGCCAGCAGTTCCTCGATCATGGGTAGTTCACCCCTCCACTTT
CDR3 protein: CASSSSIMGSSPLHF

J gene: TRBJ1-1
V gene: TRBV7-9
D gene: .
clone size: few
CDR3 DNA: TGTGCCAGCAGCTTAGCAGGCAGGGAGAACACTGAAGCTTTCTTT
CDR3 protein: CASSLAGRENTEAFF

J gene: TRBJ2-2
V gene: TRBV10-3
D gene: .
clone size: .
CDR3 DNA: TGTGCCATCAGTGAGCTGGGGGCCGGGGAGCTGTTTTTT
CDR3 protein: CAISELGAGELFF

J gene: TRBJ2-1
V gene: TRBV6-2/TRBV6-3
D gene: TRBD1
clone size: .
CDR3 DNA: TGTGCCAGCAGCAAAATAACAGGGGGGAGCTACAATGAGCAGTTCTTC
CDR3 protein: CASSKITGGSYNEQFF

J gene: TRBJ1-4
V gene: TRBV13
D gene: .
clone size: few
CDR3 DNA: TGTGCCAGCAGCTCCAGGATCTCCAATGTTAATGAAAAACTGTTTTTT
CDR3 protein: CASSSRISNVNEKLFF

J gene: TRBJ1-1
V gene: TRBV6-5
D gene: .
clone size: .
CDR3 DNA: TGTGCCAGCAGGGGACCCGGGGGGAACACTGAAGCTTTCTTT
CDR3 protein: CASRGPGGNTEAFF

J gene: TRBJ2-7
V gene: TRBV7-2
D gene: TRBD2
clone size: .
CDR3 DNA: TGTGCCAGCAGCTTAGAGACTAGCGGGGGTTACGAGCAGTACTTC
CDR3 protein: CASSLETSGGYEQYF

J gene: TRBJ1-2
V gene: TRBV7-9
D gene: TRBD1
clone size: .
CDR3 DNA: TGTGCCAGCAGCTTACAGGGACAGGGTAATTACGGCTATGGCTACACCTTC
CDR3 protein: CASSLQGQGNYGYGYTF

J gene: TRBJ1-1
V gene: TRBV27
D gene: .
clone size: .
CDR3 DNA: TGTGCCAGCAGGCCCTTCACCCCCAGGTTGGGGGGAAACACTGAAGCTTTCTTT
CDR3 protein: CASRPFTPRLGGNTEAFF

J gene: TRBJ1-3
V gene: TRBV10-3
D gene: .
clone size: many
CDR3 DNA: TGTGCCATCAGTGGCCAACAGGGTAGCTCTGGAAACACCATATATTTT
CDR3 protein: CAISGQQGSSGNTIYF

J gene: TRBJ1-5
V gene: TRBV15
D gene: .
clone size: many
CDR3 DNA: TGTGCCACCAGCCGAGCTCCTAGTGGGGGTCAGCCCCAGCATTTT
CDR3 protein: CATSRAPSGGQPQHF

J gene: TRBJ1-2
V gene: TRBV6-2/TRBV6-3
D gene: .
clone size: .
CDR3 DNA: TGTGCCAGCAGGCACAGGGTTGGCTACACCTTC
CDR3 protein: CASRHRVGYTF

J gene: TRBJ2-7
V gene: TRBV6-4
D gene: .
clone size: .
CDR3 DNA: TGTGCCAGCAGTGACCGCCCCAGAGAACAGTTTAATACCTACGAGCAGTACTTC
CDR3 protein: CASSDRPREQFNTYEQYF

J gene: TRBJ2-7
V gene: TRBV11-1
D gene: .
clone size: .
CDR3 DNA: TGTGCCAGCAGCTTAGGAGGGGAGTACGAGCAGTACTTC
CDR3 protein: CASSLGGEYEQYF

J gene: TRBJ1-4
V gene: TRBV4-3
D gene: .
clone size: few
CDR3 DNA: TGCGCCAGCAGCGCTCCGGGAAGGGGTAATGAAAAACTGTTTTTT
CDR3 protein: CASSAPGRGNEKLFF

J gene: TRBJ2-1
V gene: TRBV27
D gene: .
clone size: many
CDR3 DNA: TGTGCCAGCAGTAACTATGAGCAGTTCTTC
CDR3 protein: CASSNYEQFF

J gene: TRBJ2-3
V gene: TRBV4-1
D gene: .
clone size: few
CDR3 DNA: TGCGCCAGCAGCCAGAAAGGGGCAGGGGGCACAGATACGCAGTATTTT
CDR3 protein: CASSQKGAGGTDTQYF

J gene: TRBJ1-1
V gene: TRBV6-5
D gene: .
clone size: few
CDR3 DNA: TGTGCCAGCAGCTTTGTTGTAGCTTTCTTT
CDR3 protein: CASSFVVAFF

J gene: TRBJ2-2
V gene: TRBV20-1
D gene: TRBD2
clone size: few
CDR3 DNA: TGCAGTGCCATCTCCGGGGGGGCGAACACCGGGGAGCTGTTTTTT
CDR3 protein: CSAISGGANTGELFF

J gene: TRBJ2-5
V gene: TRBV5-1
D gene: .
clone size: few
CDR3 DNA: TGCGCCAGCAGCTTGGCAGCGATTCGTAATAAAGAGACCCAGTACTTC
CDR3 protein: CASSLAAIRNKETQYF

J gene: TRBJ1-2
V gene: TRBV11-2
D gene: .
clone size: few
CDR3 DNA: TGTGCCAGCAGCTTAGAACCTAACGCTAACTATGGCTACACCTTC
CDR3 protein: CASSLEPNANYGYTF

J gene: TRBJ1-1
V gene: TRBV6-1
D gene: .
clone size: .
CDR3 DNA: TGTGCCAGCAGGGACCGCCTGCAGGGATTGAACACTGAAGCTTTCTTT
CDR3 protein: CASRDRLQGLNTEAFF

J gene: TRBJ2-5
V gene: TRBV7-9
D gene: .
clone size: few
CDR3 DNA: TGTGCCAGCAGCTCCCTCGGCGGACTCAAAGAGACCCAGTACTTC
CDR3 protein: CASSSLGGLKETQYF

J gene: TRBJ2-5
V gene: TRBV6-5
D gene: .
clone size: few
CDR3 DNA: TGTGCCAGCAGTTACTCGAATGGGGAGACCCAGTACTTC
CDR3 protein: CASSYSNGETQYF

J gene: TRBJ2-7
V gene: TRBV5-1
D gene: .
clone size: .
CDR3 DNA: TGCGCCAGCAGCCTTAACCCTCGGGGGTCCTACGAGCAGTACTTC
CDR3 protein: CASSLNPRGSYEQYF

J gene: TRBJ2-7
V gene: TRBV7-9
D gene: TRBD2
clone size: few
CDR3 DNA: TGTGCCAGCAGCCCCGGGAGTAGCGGGGGCCGCTCCTACGAGCAGTACTTC
CDR3 protein: CASSPGSSGGRSYEQYF

J gene: TRBJ2-1
V gene: TRBV7-6
D gene: TRBD2
clone size: .
CDR3 DNA: TGTGCCAGCAGCCGGACTAGACTCAATGAGCAGTTCTTC
CDR3 protein: CASSRTRLNEQFF

J gene: TRBJ1-1
V gene: TRBV4-1
D gene: TRBD1
clone size: many
CDR3 DNA: TGCGCCAGCAGAGCGACAGGGACGGGCACTGAAGCTTTCTTT
CDR3 protein: CASRATGTGTEAFF

J gene: TRBJ2-6
V gene: TRBV7-2
D gene: .
clone size: .
CDR3 DNA: TGTGCCAGCAGCTCCCCACCGGGGGCGCGGGCTGGGGCCAACGTCCTGACTTTC
CDR3 protein: CASSSPPGARAGANVLTF

J gene: TRBJ2-2
V gene: TRBV9
D gene: TRBD1
clone size: .
CDR3 DNA: TGTGCCAGCAGCGTAGGACAGGGGGAGAACACCGGGGAGCTGTTTTTT
CDR3 protein: CASSVGQGENTGELFF

J gene: TRBJ1-3
V gene: TRBV14
D gene: .
clone size: once
CDR3 DNA: TGTGCCAGCAGCCAAGCTAGGTGGGACCGAAGCTCTGGAAACACCATATATTTT
CDR3 protein: CASSQARWDRSSGNTIYF

J gene: TRBJ1-5
V gene: TRBV12-3/TRBV12-4
D gene: .
clone size: .
CDR3 DNA: TGTGCCAGCAGTAGCCTCGACAGCACCCAGCCCCAGCATTTT
CDR3 protein: CASSSLDSTQPQHF

J gene: TRBJ1-1
V gene: TRBV7-2
D gene: .
clone size: .
CDR3 DNA: TGTGCCAGCAGCTTAGTAGGATCGCAAGTCACTGAAGCTTTCTTT
CDR3 protein: CASSLVGSQVTEAFF

J gene: TRBJ2-1
V gene: TRBV6-1
D gene: .
clone size: few
CDR3 DNA: TGTGCCAGCAGTGAAGCGATGGGGAGCTCCTACAATGAGCAGTTCTTC
CDR3 protein: CASSEAMGSSYNEQFF

J gene: TRBJ1-1
V gene: TRBV5-5
D gene: .
clone size: .
CDR3 DNA: TGTGCCAGCAGCTTTGGGGAATCTCGGCTCGGAACTGAAGCTTTCTTT
CDR3 protein: CASSFGESRLGTEAFF

J gene: TRBJ2-3
V gene: TRBV9
D gene: .
clone size: few
CDR3 DNA: TGTGCCAGCAGCGGCCCGAAGGGGGGTTACACAGATACGCAGTATTTT
CDR3 protein: CASSGPKGGYTDTQYF

J gene: TRBJ2-3
V gene: TRBV7-9
D gene: .
clone size: few
CDR3 DNA: TGTGCCAGCAGCTTAGCGGGGAGGAATAGGGATACGCAGTATTTT
CDR3 protein: CASSLAGRNRDTQYF

J gene: TRBJ1-4
V gene: TRBV7-9
D gene: TRBD1
clone size: many
CDR3 DNA: TGTGCCAGCAGCTTAGCAGGGGGCGGGCGAGAAAAACTGTTTTTT
CDR3 protein: CASSLAGGGREKLFF

J gene: TRBJ1-1
V gene: TRBV20-1
D gene: .
clone size: many
CDR3 DNA: TGCAGTGCTCCACGGATGAACACTGAAGCTTTCTTT
CDR3 protein: CSAPRMNTEAFF

J gene: TRBJ1-2
V gene: TRBV15
D gene: .
clone size: .
CDR3 DNA: TGTGCCACCAGCTCAGGTACCCCGGGCTTTGATGGCTACACCTTC
CDR3 protein: CATSSGTPGFDGYTF

J gene: TRBJ2-7
V gene: TRBV7-9
D gene: .
clone size: once
CDR3 DNA: TGTGCCAGCAGCCCACGGACAGCACGCGAGCAGTACTTC
CDR3 protein: CASSPRTAREQYF

J gene: TRBJ1-1
V gene: TRBV7-9
D gene: TRBD1
clone size: few
CDR3 DNA: TGTGCCAGCAGCGACGACAGGGGGTTGAACACTGAAGCTTTCTTT
CDR3 protein: CASSDDRGLNTEAFF

J gene: TRBJ1-1
V gene: TRBV5-6
D gene: .
clone size: .
CDR3 DNA: TGTGCCAGCAGCCGGGGAGGGGAGGCTTTCTTT
CDR3 protein: CASSRGGEAFF

J gene: TRBJ2-6
V gene: TRBV4-2
D gene: .
clone size: few
CDR3 DNA: TGTGCCAGCAGCCAAGATGAGGGTTTGAACTCTGGGGCCAACGTCCTGACTTTC
CDR3 protein: CASSQDEGLNSGANVLTF

J gene: TRBJ1-1
V gene: TRBV27
D gene: .
clone size: few
CDR3 DNA: TGTGCCAGCAGCTCTCGATTAACAGGGAACACTGAAGCTTTCTTT
CDR3 protein: CASSSRLTGNTEAFF

J gene: TRBJ2-1
V gene: TRBV6-5
D gene: .
clone size: few
CDR3 DNA: TGTGCCAGCAGTTCCCCTACCGGAACGAACTACAATGAGCAGTTCTTC
CDR3 protein: CASSSPTGTNYNEQFF

J gene: TRBJ2-2
V gene: TRBV7-2
D gene: .
clone size: few
CDR3 DNA: TGTGCCAGCAGCTTGATGGGGGCAGGGGCCAACACCGGGGAGCTGTTTTTT
CDR3 protein: CASSLMGAGANTGELFF

J gene: TRBJ2-1
V gene: TRBV7-9
D gene: TRBD1
clone size: .
CDR3 DNA: TGTGCCAGCACAAACCGGGACAGGGGGTACAATGAGCAGTTCTTC
CDR3 protein: CASTNRDRGYNEQFF

J gene: TRBJ2-1
V gene: TRBV6-5
D gene: .
clone size: few
CDR3 DNA: TGTGCCAGCAGTTACTCGTTCGGGGGAGACTCCTACAATGAGCAGTTCTTC
CDR3 protein: CASSYSFGGDSYNEQFF

J gene: TRBJ2-1
V gene: TRBV27
D gene: TRBD2
clone size: .
CDR3 DNA: TGTGCCAGCAGTGGGACTAGCGGGGCATTTAACAATGAGCAGTTCTTC
CDR3 protein: CASSGTSGAFNNEQFF

J gene: TRBJ1-3
V gene: TRBV4-3
D gene: .
clone size: .
CDR3 DNA: TGCGCCAGCAGCCAAGATTGGCGGGGTCCAAACCTCTCTGGAAACACCATATATTTT
CDR3 protein: CASSQDWRGPNLSGNTIYF

J gene: TRBJ2-1
V gene: TRBV11-1
D gene: .
clone size: many
CDR3 DNA: TGTGCCAGCAGCTTAGCAGCTAACAATGAGCAGTTCTTC
CDR3 protein: CASSLAANNEQFF

J gene: TRBJ1-2
V gene: TRBV4-3
D gene: .
clone size: .
CDR3 DNA: TGCGCCAGCAGCCAAGATATCGGCGGCCGGGCTAACTATGGCTACACCTTC
CDR3 protein: CASSQDIGGRANYGYTF